The clone carrying this T cell receptor (beta chain) was seen a handful of times. What it binds is unknown. At first hyperthyroidism diagnosis, before any ophthalmopathy symptoms, the blood sample was collected. Amplification of TCR beta CDR3 regions was performed using RNA transcripts as template. Initially, a first-round RT-PCR of the TCR CDR3 employed the HTBI primer set. One entry per CDR3 protein results from TCRdb running MiXCR on the multiplex PCR reads. The sample comprises nearly 600,000 distinct CDR3 sequences, roughly 14% of which are singletons, and less than 6% rests with the top ten. The sample belongs to a study of T cells in Graves' hyperthyroidism and ophthalmopathy. Regarding the study as a whole: Within blood appeared most thyroid clonotypes that had expanded above 0.001. Model-based prediction identified ophthalmopathy a median approximately 6 months prior to its onset. In simple terms, a model built on 13 V-J features told ophthalmopathy apart from stable hyperthyroidism.

The CDR3 runs to 14 residues. CDR1 MNHEY and CDR2 SMNVEV come from the germline V gene (reference sequence). Trimming stripped 2 bases from V and 7 bases from J, with 12 bases between. This chain connects TRBV27 to TRBJ1-5; D is uncertain. The sequence was obtained from a woman in her 30s with Graves' hyperthyroidism that later progressed to Graves' ophthalmopathy. Sequenced material: blood. In nucleotides, the CDR3 is TGTGCCAGCAGTTTAGCGGCACGGAGCCAGCCCCAGCATTTT. It codes for CASSLAARSQPQHF.